One and the same sample provided the 28 T cell receptor beta chains below, sequenced in a study of vaccination and CD4 T cells after COVID-19. The Oncomine TCR Beta short-read assay was what sequenced the DNA obtained from cultured CD4+ T cells. MiXCR, run by TCRdb on the PCR reads, gives a single entry per CDR3 protein. The sample comprises about 4,300 distinct CDR3 sequences, around 60% of which are singletons, and approximately 33% rests with the top ten. No antigen is known for these receptors. The treatment here: approximately nine-day PBMC culture with coronavirus spike peptide pools or control peptides (ViraFEST assay). The unexposed donor gave CD4+ T cells before the COVID-19 pandemic (2011-2018). Sequenced: CD4+ T cells from blood, cultured in vitro. These receptors were taken from a human donor in good health.

This chain's CDR3 is CSARKTGVIYNEQFF. The CDR3 bases are TGCAGTGCTAGAAAGACAGGGGTGATCTACAATGAGCAGTTCTTC. V usage is TRBV20-1 and J usage is TRBJ2-1; TRBD1 matches 8 bases. V shed 2 bases, J shed 3 bases, and the junction held 6 bases outside the gene matches. Per germline, CDR1 DFQATT and CDR2 SNEGSKA (reference sequence). This CDR3 is built from 15 residues.

For the CDR3, the DNA is TGTGCCAGCAGCTTGACTAGCGGGGGGGCAGGGGAGACCCAGTACTTC. As protein: CASSLTSGGAGETQYF. The V gene is TRBV7-2, the J gene TRBJ2-5; 14 positions agree with TRBD2. The germline CDR1 and CDR2 sequences are SGHTA and FQGNSA. V shed 3 bases and J 5 bases; nucleotides not matched to a gene: 5. The CDR3 has 16 residues.

The chain couples TRBV11-2 to TRBJ2-6, with D tentatively TRBD2 (7 bases). The CDR3 length is 17 residues. Germline V gene lookup returns CDR1 SGHAT and CDR2 FQNNGV. V dropped 1 base and J dropped 2 bases, with 12 bases sitting between them. The CDR3 DNA follows: TGTGCCAGCAGCTTAGGTTGGGGGGGCACTGGGGCCAACGTCCTGACTTTC. This gives the protein CASSLGWGGTGANVLTF.

The rearrangement links TRBV7-7 to TRBJ1-2; no clear D gene. From germline, CDR1 is SSHAT and CDR2 FNYEAQ (reference sequence). This CDR3 has 10 residues. V lost 5 bases and J lost 3, with 1 base in between. The CDR3 bases are TGTGCCAGCAGCCACTATGGCTACACCTTC. Protein product: CASSHYGYTF.

In this sample, this clonotype turned up a few times. This chain uses TRBV6-5 with TRBJ2-5; D may be TRBD2 (5 bases). Germline V CDR1 and CDR2: MNHEY, SVGAGI. The CDR3 contains 14 residues. Trimming removed 0 bases from V and 5 bases from J, with 10 bases in between. CDR3 nucleotide sequence: TGTGCCAGCAGTTACTCGGCTAGAGGGGAGACCCAGTACTTC. It translates to CASSYSARGETQYF.

This clonotype appeared a few times. In nucleotides, the CDR3 is TGTGCCAGCAGTTACTTCAGGGAGCCAGCTTTCTTT. Protein sequence: CASSYFREPAFF. J is TRBJ1-1 and V is TRBV6-2 or TRBV6-3, with TRBD1 as a possible D gene (5 bases). This CDR3 region has 12 residues. Looked up from germline, CDR1 is MNHEY and CDR2 is SVGEGT. V was pared by 1 base and J by 10 bases, with 10 bases between.

By its share, this clonotype is large. This rearrangement joins TRBV7-8 to TRBJ2-3, with D uncertain. The germline gives CDR1 SGHVS, CDR2 FQNEAQ. The CDR3 loop spans 12 amino acids. Between the trimmed V and J ends, which lost 2 bases and 7 bases, there was a span of 7 bases. CDR3 bases: TGTGCCAGCAGCTTAAATGGAAATACGCAGTATTTT. Translating gives CASSLNGNTQYF.

This clonotype was counted only a few times. The chain joins TRBV6-1 to TRBJ1-2, with 7 bases identical to TRBD1. Per germline, CDR1 MNHNS and CDR2 SASEGT. The CDR3 is 14 amino acids. V gave up 7 bases and J gave up 8 bases; unmatched junction bases: 13. The CDR3 region is CASTHGKTGLGYTF. In nucleotides, the CDR3 is TGTGCCAGCACTCACGGAAAGACAGGGCTGGGCTACACCTTC.

This clonotype has just a few counts. The J gene is TRBJ1-1, the V gene TRBV7-9; a weak D match, TRBD1 (6 bases). Trimming shortened V by 5 bases and J by 7 bases, and 14 bases separated the two germline ends. The CDR3 contains 13 residues. CDR1 SEHNR and CDR2 FQNEAQ come from the germline V gene (reference sequence). The CDR3 here is CASSPAGAVEAFF. The CDR3 DNA reads TGTGCCAGCAGCCCCGCGGGGGCGGTTGAAGCTTTCTTT. The full variable domain, in which reference TRBV7-9 and TRBJ1-1 provide the parts outside the CDR3, is DTGVSQNPRHKITKRGQNVTFRCDPISEHNRLYWYRQTLGQGPEFLTYFQNEAQLEKSRLLSDRFSAERPKGSFSTLEIQRTEQGDSAMYLCASSPAGAVEAFFGQGTRLTVV.

CDR3 region: CASSPPQGANTEAFF. The CDR3 coding sequence is TGTGCCAGCAGCCCCCCCCAGGGGGCGAACACTGAAGCTTTCTTT. The V and J genes are TRBV7-2 and TRBJ1-1, with TRBD1 identical over 8 bases. V trimming: 5 bases; J trimming: 1 base; junction bases outside the gene matches: 6. The CDR3 totals 15 residues. Germline lookup yields CDR1 SGHTA and CDR2 FQGNSA.

The gene calls are TRBV7-9 and TRBJ2-3; TRBD2 matches at 10 bases. V was pared by 5 bases and J by 2 bases, with 4 bases of the junction left unmatched. Germline CDR1 is SEHNR and CDR2 is FQNEAQ (reference sequence). There are 15 residues in the CDR3. The CDR3 sequence is CASSLSGGHTDTQYF. In DNA, the CDR3 is TGTGCCAGCAGCCTTAGCGGGGGGCACACAGATACGCAGTATTTT.

CDR3 in amino acids: CASRPGGVGVVQETQYF. CDR3 sequence (DNA): TGTGCCAGCAGACCCGGGGGTGTGGGGGTTGTCCAAGAGACCCAGTACTTC. This chain connects TRBV6-1 to TRBJ2-5, with D possibly TRBD2 on 6 matching bases. Germline V gene sequence: CDR1 MNHNS, CDR2 SASEGT. V dropped 6 bases and J dropped 1 base, with 21 bases sitting between them. The CDR3 loop spans 17 amino acids.

This chain uses TRBV29-1 with TRBJ2-2, with D hard to call. The CDR3 totals 14 residues. Trimming left V 4 bases short and J 2 bases short, with 11 bases between. Germline V gene sequence: CDR1 SQVTM, CDR2 ANQGSEA. The DNA for the CDR3 is TGCAGCGTTGTAGAGGCGGCTAACACCGGGGAGCTGTTTTTT. This encodes CSVVEAANTGELFF.

The CDR3 is CASRPGTSGVETQYF. For the CDR3, the DNA is TGTGCCAGTAGGCCCGGGACTAGCGGGGTAGAGACCCAGTACTTC. The V gene is TRBV19, the J gene TRBJ2-5, with 13 positions matching TRBD2. The CDR3 is 15 amino acids. V shed 6 bases and J 4 bases; nucleotides not matched to a gene: 5. The germline gives CDR1 LNHDA, CDR2 SQIVND (reference sequence).

The V gene is TRBV20-1, the J gene TRBJ2-7, with a possible D match to TRBD2 (7 bases). Germline CDR1 and CDR2: DFQATT and SNEGSKA (reference sequence). V gave up 2 bases and J gave up 4 bases, with 18 bases separating them. The CDR3 spans 15 residues. The CDR3 nucleotides are TGCAGTGCTAGAAACAACCGGGGGGCGTTATACGAGCAGTACTTC. Amino acids: CSARNNRGALYEQYF.

The chain is built from TRBV20-1 and TRBJ1-3; maybe TRBD1 (5 bases). This CDR3 has 13 amino acids. Trimming cost V 1 base and J 6 bases, with 10 bases left between them. In germline, CDR1 is DFQATT, CDR2 SNEGSKA (reference sequence). The CDR3 loop is CSARGQTTNTIYF. CDR3 in DNA: TGCAGTGCTAGAGGACAGACGACAAACACCATATATTTT.

Note on this clonotype: Mismatch with germline at one junction end may stem from a read error. J is TRBJ1-5 and V is TRBV10-2; D is unclear. The CDR3 loop spans 16 amino acids. The germline CDR1 and CDR2 sequences are WSHSY and SAAADI. The CDR3 DNA reads as TGCGCCAGCAGTGAGTCAAAGGCTGCTAGCAGTCAGCCCCAGCATTTT. It codes for CASSESKAASSQPQHF.

The chain joins TRBV6-2 or TRBV6-3 to TRBJ2-7, with 11 bases that match TRBD2. CDR1 is MNHEY, CDR2 SVGEGT, per germline. CDR3 length: 15 residues. V was pared by 4 bases and J by 4 bases, with 6 bases of the junction left unmatched. The CDR3 bases are TGTGCCAGCAGTTCGGCTAGCGGGGGGAATTACGAGCAGTACTTC. Amino acids: CASSSASGGNYEQYF.

Relative to its sample, this clonotype is medium-sized. This chain uses TRBV6-1 with TRBJ1-1; 10 bases agree with TRBD1. Germline V gives CDR1 MNHNS, CDR2 SASEGT. The CDR3 sequence is 15 residues long. V trimming: 9 bases; J trimming: 4 bases; junction bases outside the gene matches: 11. The CDR3 coding sequence is TGTGCCAGTAACGTCCCGGGACAGGGGAGCACTGAAGCTTTCTTT. It codes for CASNVPGQGSTEAFF.

V usage is TRBV27 and J usage is TRBJ1-2, with a tentative D call TRBD1 (6 bases). The CDR3 has 13 residues. Per germline, CDR1 MNHEY and CDR2 SMNVEV (reference sequence). Trimming pared 10 bases from V and 6 bases from J, leaving 18 bases between. CDR3 coding DNA: TGTGCCACCGATCGGGACACCCCCCATGGCTACACCTTC. Protein sequence: CATDRDTPHGYTF.

V and J are TRBV5-6 and TRBJ2-3; D not resolved. CDR3 length: 15 residues. CDR1 and CDR2 from the germline V gene are SGHDT and YYEEEE. V was trimmed by 2 bases and J by 2 bases, leaving 12 bases between them. CDR3 in DNA: TGTGCCAGCAGCTTTAACCGGGTCTACACAGATACGCAGTATTTT. Protein product: CASSFNRVYTDTQYF.

This clonotype has only a few counts. CDR3 in DNA: TGTGCCAGCAGCATCAAAGGGACTAGCGGCACAGATACGCAGTATTTT. Residues: CASSIKGTSGTDTQYF. The rearrangement joins TRBV11-3 to TRBJ2-3; TRBD2 agrees at 10 bases. Germline assignment: CDR1 SGHNT and CDR2 YENEEA. CDR3 length equals 16 residues. J gave up 1 base and V 5 bases, and 6 bases lay outside the gene matches.

V usage is TRBV7-6 and J usage is TRBJ2-1; no clear D gene. The CDR3 loop spans 17 amino acids. V lost 5 bases, J lost 3 bases, and 20 bases lay in between. Germline lookup yields CDR1 SGHVS and CDR2 FNYEAQ. CDR3 residues: CASSLGAAGNYYNEQFF. CDR3 nucleotide sequence: TGTGCCAGCAGCCTAGGCGCCGCAGGCAATTACTACAATGAGCAGTTCTTC.

This clonotype has only a few counts. The V gene is TRBV24-1, the J gene TRBJ1-4; 9 nucleotides match TRBD1. The CDR3 is 15 residues long. Unmatched junction bases numbered 6, after V lost 5 bases and J lost 6 bases. Germline loops: CDR1 KGHDR, CDR2 SFDVKD. CDR3 protein: CATSAGDRADEKLFF. The DNA for the CDR3 is TGTGCCACCAGTGCGGGGGACAGGGCAGATGAAAAACTGTTTTTT.

This clonotype was seen a handful of times. The chain carries TRBV12-3 or TRBV12-4 and TRBJ2-7, with 12 bases fitting TRBD2. CDR3 length: 18 residues. Trimming at V came to 6 bases and at J to 1 base, leaving 13 bases not matched to a gene. This CDR3 is CASRETSGSGLGSYEQYF. DNA of the CDR3: TGTGCCAGCAGGGAGACTAGCGGGAGTGGATTGGGGTCCTACGAGCAGTACTTC.

Here the CDR3 DNA reads TGTGCCAGCAGTTTATGGGGTGGAGGGACCCAGTACTTC. It translates to CASSLWGGGTQYF. The chain has TRBV27 and TRBJ2-5, with D possibly matching TRBD2 (5 bases). V gave up 1 base and J gave up 7 bases, with 10 bases separating them. This CDR3 contains 13 residues. Germline V CDR1 and CDR2: MNHEY, SMNVEV (reference sequence).

V usage is TRBV6-5 and J usage is TRBJ2-2; 9 bases agree with TRBD1. V was clipped by 4 bases and J by 4 bases; unmatched bases: 7. From germline, CDR1 is MNHEY and CDR2 SVGAGI. The CDR3 runs to 16 residues. CDR3 residues: CASSSHGTGFTGELFF. CDR3 nucleotides: TGTGCCAGCAGTTCCCACGGGACAGGGTTCACCGGGGAGCTGTTTTTT.

This clonotype occurred once. The CDR3 DNA reads TGTGCCAGCAGAGCGGGACAGCTCTATGGCTACACCTTC. It translates to CASRAGQLYGYTF. The gene calls are TRBV12-3 or TRBV12-4 and TRBJ1-2; TRBD1 matches at 7 bases. Trimming removed 6 bases from V and 4 bases from J; junction bases left unmatched: 5. This CDR3 is built from 13 residues.